What follows are 19 T cell receptor beta chains derived from one specimen sequenced in a study of shared clonotypes between healthy human individuals. Profiling relied on immunoSEQ multiplex PCR, and the TCRdb table lists in-frame clones only, not all of them. The sample consists of about a million clones, 60% to 85% of them appearing once. The sequencing sample was made of memory CD4+ T cells sorted from blood. Documented subset: CD45RA-negative fraction. Receptor source: a man between 18 and 29 years old in good health.

The chain employs TRBV10-3 and TRBJ1-2; D ambiguous. The V gene lost 4 bases and the J gene lost 4 bases, with 7 bases spanning the gap. The germline CDR1 and CDR2 sequences are ENHRY and SYGVKD. The CDR3 runs to 12 residues. In nucleotides, the CDR3 is TGTGCCATCAGTGGCCCCAGCTATGGCTACACCTTC. Protein sequence: CAISGPSYGYTF.

This clone was recorded once. This chain links TRBV10-3 with TRBJ2-1, with 12 bases lining up with TRBD2. CDR1 is ENHRY, CDR2 SYGVKD, per germline. Losses at the gene ends were 5 bases for V and 3 bases for J; bases not matched to a gene: 2. The CDR3 totals 15 residues. The CDR3 spells CAISRTSGNYNEQFF. The CDR3 DNA follows: TGTGCCATCAGTCGGACTAGCGGGAACTACAATGAGCAGTTCTTC.

To note about this clone: The same CDR3 also results from other DNA sequences found in this sample. The chain carries TRBV18 and TRBJ2-7; D is unresolved. The germline V gene encodes CDR1 KGHSH and CDR2 LQKENI. There are 12 residues in the CDR3. The V gene lost 1 base and the J gene lost 7 bases, with 8 bases spanning the gap. The CDR3 nucleotides are TGTGCCAGCTCACCACTGTTGGGGGAGCAGTACTTC. Its translation is CASSPLLGEQYF.

The chain joins TRBV6-1 to TRBJ2-7; D is undetermined. The CDR3 consists of 12 residues. V gave up 2 bases and J gave up 3 bases, with 5 bases separating them. Germline V CDR1 and CDR2: MNHNS, SASEGT. CDR3 protein: CASSEQVYEQYF. The CDR3 DNA sequence: TGTGCCAGCAGTGAACAGGTCTACGAGCAGTACTTC.

The chain recombines TRBV27 with TRBJ2-7; 7 nucleotides align to TRBD1. Germline loops: CDR1 MNHEY, CDR2 SMNVEV (reference sequence). V trimming: 5 bases; J trimming: 0 bases; junction bases outside the gene matches: 19. This CDR3 region has 19 residues. CDR3 sequence: CASSTRTGGIDTRSYEQYF. The CDR3 region has the DNA TGTGCCAGCAGTACTCGGACAGGAGGTATTGACACTCGCTCCTACGAGCAGTACTTC.

This chain connects TRBV7-9 to TRBJ1-2, with TRBD1 matching over 7 bases. Germline CDR1 and CDR2: SEHNR and FQNEAQ (reference sequence). The CDR3 is 14 residues long. Trimming removed 3 bases from V and 4 bases from J; junction bases left unmatched: 5. The CDR3 bases are TGTGCCAGCAGCTTCCAGGGGGGGACCTATGGCTACACCTTC. This codes for CASSFQGGTYGYTF.

Written as DNA, the CDR3 is TGTGCCAGTCGCCGCTTTGGGGGGGGAAAATCAGATACGCAGTATTTT. Protein: CASRRFGGGKSDTQYF. J is TRBJ2-3 and V is TRBV25-1; 7 nucleotides match TRBD2. The germline V gene encodes CDR1 MGHDK and CDR2 SYGVNS. V gave up 9 bases and J gave up 4 bases; unmatched junction bases: 16. The CDR3 is 16 amino acids.

CDR3: CASSAGTGTNEQYF. CDR3 DNA sequence: TGTGCCAGCAGCGCCGGGACAGGGACCAACGAGCAGTACTTC. The J gene is TRBJ2-7, the V gene TRBV11-2, with 9 nucleotides matching TRBD1. After removal of 5 bases from V and 5 bases from J, the junction contained 7 bases not matched to a gene. The CDR3 consists of 14 residues. Germline V lookup: CDR1 SGHAT, CDR2 FQNNGV.

V usage is TRBV20-1 and J usage is TRBJ1-2; D is possibly TRBD1 (5 bases). V was pared by 1 base and J by 11 bases, with 11 bases between. In germline, CDR1 is DFQATT, CDR2 SNEGSKA (reference sequence). CDR3 size: 11 residues. The CDR3 sequence: CSARVQGPYTF. CDR3 DNA: TGCAGTGCTAGAGTCCAGGGTCCTTACACCTTC.

The chain is built from TRBV6-6 and TRBJ2-6; 7 positions agree with TRBD1. V shed 2 bases and J 11 bases; nucleotides not matched to a gene: 9. Germline loops: CDR1 MNHNY, CDR2 SVGAGI (reference sequence). This CDR3 is built from 15 residues. This CDR3 is CASSYPGTDIDVLTF. In DNA form, the CDR3 reads TGTGCCAGCAGTTACCCCGGGACAGATATAGACGTCCTGACTTTC.

This rearrangement joins TRBV13 to TRBJ2-2; weak D call: TRBD1 (5 bases). The CDR3 consists of 17 residues. Deletions cut 5 bases from V and 0 bases from J, with 16 bases between. Germline CDR1 reads PRHDT; CDR2 reads FYEKMQ (reference sequence). The CDR3 sequence is CASSRRGGTSNTGELFF. The CDR3, as DNA: TGTGCCAGCAGCCGTAGGGGCGGAACCTCGAACACCGGGGAGCTGTTTTTT.

This clone is a singleton in its sample. This chain uses TRBV19 with TRBJ2-7, with a weak D call TRBD2 (6 bases). V was trimmed by 6 bases and J by 2 bases, leaving 23 bases between them. The CDR3 totals 17 residues. The germline gives CDR1 LNHDA, CDR2 SQIVND (reference sequence). The CDR3 DNA is TGTGCCAGTAGCCGAAGGGTCGGGAGTGAGATCCCCTACGAGCAGTACTTC. Its translation is CASSRRVGSEIPYEQYF.

The chain uses TRBV29-1 and TRBJ1-1; D uncertain. CDR3 length equals 13 residues. Germline CDR1 SQVTM, CDR2 ANQGSEA. V was shortened by 2 bases and J by 4 bases, with 11 bases between the two germline ends. CDR3 nucleotides: TGCAGCGTTGAAAAAGGGAGGAGCACTGAAGCTTTCTTT. Translation: CSVEKGRSTEAFF.

The table lists this clone with a few counts. This chain joins TRBV6-6 and TRBJ2-1, with D perhaps given as TRBD1 or TRBD2 (5 bases each). Trimming removed 6 bases at V and 7 bases at J, with 22 bases between. Germline V CDR1 and CDR2: MNHNY, SVGAGI (reference sequence). CDR3 length: 16 residues. The CDR3 DNA reads as TGTGCCAGCAGACAACTCGCGACAAGAGGGGAAAATGAGCAGTTCTTC. This codes for CASRQLATRGENEQFF.

The CDR3 nucleotides read TGTGCCAGCACCAACGACGCAGGGCGTAATTCACCCCTCCACTTT. Its translation is CASTNDAGRNSPLHF. This sequence joins TRBV6-5 and TRBJ1-6; possibly TRBD1 for D (5 bases). The CDR3 runs to 15 residues. CDR1 and CDR2 (germline): MNHEY, SVGAGI. Trimming took off 7 bases at V and 6 bases at J, with 16 bases between the two ends.

Ten or more counts support this clone. V is TRBV10-3 and J is TRBJ2-3; perhaps D is TRBD1 or TRBD2 (5 bases each). CDR3 size: 15 residues. V was pared by 10 bases and J by 1 base, with 18 bases between. Per the germline V gene, CDR1 is ENHRY and CDR2 is SYGVKD. The CDR3 DNA reads TGTGCCACCCGAGGGACCCACGGAGGCACAGATACGCAGTATTTT. Translation gives CATRGTHGGTDTQYF.

J is TRBJ2-5 and V is TRBV7-2; no reliable D call. The CDR3 extends over 15 amino acids. Germline V gene data show CDR1 as SGHTA and CDR2 as FQGNSA. V was trimmed by 1 base and J by 5 bases, leaving 14 bases between them. CDR3 bases: TGTGCCAGCAGCTTAGTAGGGCTAGATGGTGAGACCCAGTACTTC. The encoded protein is CASSLVGLDGETQYF.

This chain connects TRBV10-1 to TRBJ1-6; the D is unclear. The germline CDR1 and CDR2 sequences are WNHNN and SYGVQD (reference sequence). The CDR3 runs to 14 residues. The ends were cut back, 2 bases at V and 10 bases at J, with 12 bases in the middle. The CDR3: CASSENSYGSPLHF. DNA of the CDR3: TGCGCCAGCAGTGAGAACAGCTATGGATCACCCCTCCACTTT.

The rearrangement joins TRBV7-7 to TRBJ2-1, with TRBD2 matching over 7 bases. Looked up from germline, CDR1 is SSHAT and CDR2 is FNYEAQ (reference sequence). The CDR3 is made up of 13 amino acids. V gave up 10 bases and J gave up 10 bases; unmatched junction bases: 13. This CDR3 reads CAIGASGREEQFF. CDR3 nucleotide sequence: TGTGCCATCGGGGCTAGCGGAAGGGAAGAGCAGTTCTTC.